The 26 T cell receptor beta chains given below trace back to one sample, sequenced in a study of T cells in Graves' hyperthyroidism and ophthalmopathy. RNA transcripts gave rise to amplified TCR beta CDR3 regions. Using the HTBI primer set, a first-round RT-PCR was run on the TCR CDR3. Each CDR3 protein is one row after TCRdb ran MiXCR on the multiplex PCR reads. The sample has under 250,000 distinct CDR3 sequences, about 24% seen once. Sequencing was performed on blood. The receptors derive from a woman in her 40s with Graves' ophthalmopathy.

This clonotype was detected many times. The V and J genes are TRBV19 and TRBJ2-2, with 8 bases matching TRBD2. The CDR3 extends over 14 amino acids. V trimming: 9 bases; J trimming: 5 bases; junction bases outside the gene matches: 8. Germline assignment: CDR1 LNHDA and CDR2 SQIVND (reference sequence). CDR3 nucleotide sequence: TGTGCCAGCGGGGGGACTAGAGGTACCGGGGAGCTGTTTTTT. This translates into CASGGTRGTGELFF.

Details on this clonotype: A read error may explain this, as a much larger clone is one base away. This chain uses TRBV11-2 with TRBJ2-7; D may be TRBD2 (5 bases). This CDR3 comprises 16 residues. Germline lookup yields CDR1 SGHAT and CDR2 FQNNGV. Deletions cut 8 bases from V and 3 bases from J, with 23 bases between. The CDR3 protein is CASGPRTLPWGYEQYF. In DNA, the CDR3 is TGTGCCAGCGGCCCGCGGACTCTTCCCTGGGGCTACGAGCAGTACTTC.

This clonotype appeared many times. The chain combines TRBV5-1 with TRBJ2-5, with a possible D match to TRBD1 (7 bases). V shed 1 base and J shed 2 bases, with 15 bases lying between them. This CDR3 comprises 16 residues. Germline V gene lookup returns CDR1 SGHRS and CDR2 YFSETQ. CDR3 loop: CASSLRGGTEQETQYF. The CDR3 DNA is TGCGCCAGCAGCTTGCGGGGCGGGACAGAGCAAGAGACCCAGTACTTC.

This clonotype was counted many times. This chain connects TRBV9 to TRBJ2-2; 9 positions match TRBD1. Germline V CDR1 and CDR2: SGDLS, YYNGEE. This CDR3 spans 15 amino acids. The junction had 5 bases not matched to a gene; V was cut back by 3 bases and J by 5 bases. CDR3 in amino acids: CASSATGTGTGELFF. The CDR3 DNA is TGTGCCAGCAGCGCCACCGGGACAGGGACCGGGGAGCTGTTTTTT.

The chain uses TRBV20-1 and TRBJ1-2; the D is unclear. Trimming took off 5 bases at V and 0 bases at J, with 7 bases between the two ends. The germline CDR1 and CDR2 sequences are DFQATT and SNEGSKA (reference sequence). This CDR3 spans 12 amino acids. The CDR3 loop is CSASQTNYGYTF. The CDR3 DNA reads TGCAGTGCTTCACAGACTAACTATGGCTACACCTTC.

Many counts were recorded for this clonotype. V usage is TRBV11-1 and J usage is TRBJ2-7; 11 bases are shared with TRBD2. The CDR3 extends over 16 amino acids. The trim removed 8 bases at V and 0 bases at J, leaving 9 bases unmatched. Germline V lookup: CDR1 SGHAT, CDR2 FQDESV (reference sequence). CDR3 sequence: CASCLTSGASSYEQYF. CDR3 nucleotide sequence: TGTGCCAGCTGCCTGACTAGCGGGGCTAGCTCCTACGAGCAGTACTTC.

Many counts were recorded for this clonotype. The CDR3 DNA reads as TGTGCCAGCAGTTCCGGGGACGGGGGATCCTATCAGCCCCAGCATTTT. Translation gives CASSSGDGGSYQPQHF. The chain employs TRBV6-5 and TRBJ1-5, with D possibly matching TRBD1 (5 bases). V gave up 4 bases and J gave up 5 bases, with 18 bases separating them. This CDR3 comprises 16 residues. The V gene's germline CDR1 is MNHEY and CDR2 SVGAGI.

This clonotype was seen only a few times. The J gene is TRBJ1-1, the V gene TRBV12-3 or TRBV12-4, with TRBD1 as a possible D gene (5 bases). V was clipped by 6 bases and J by 3 bases, with 11 bases between them. The CDR3 runs to 13 residues. The CDR3 DNA reads TGTGCCAGCAGCTGGGCGGGGGACACTGAAGCTTTCTTT. It yields the protein CASSWAGDTEAFF.

This clonotype was counted only a few times. V usage is TRBV10-3 and J usage is TRBJ2-3, with D perhaps matching TRBD1 or TRBD2 (5 bases each). This CDR3 region has 15 residues. Germline V gene lookup returns CDR1 ENHRY and CDR2 SYGVKD. V was clipped by 6 bases and J by 0 bases, with 13 bases between them. CDR3 residues: CAISGTGLSTDTQYF. DNA for the CDR3: TGTGCCATCAGCGGAACGGGGCTTAGCACAGATACGCAGTATTTT.

The chain couples TRBV29-1 to TRBJ2-5, with 11 nucleotides matching TRBD1. V dropped 6 bases and J dropped 5; count of bases not matched to a gene: 5. There are 13 residues in the CDR3. Germline CDR1 reads SQVTM; CDR2 reads ANQGSEA. The CDR3 is CSVGQGVIETQYF. Written as DNA, the CDR3 is TGCAGCGTGGGACAGGGGGTTATCGAGACCCAGTACTTC.

This clonotype has ten or more counts. The chain carries TRBV24-1 and TRBJ2-2; unclear D gene. Germline loops: CDR1 KGHDR, CDR2 SFDVKD. The length of the CDR3 is 16 residues. V gave up 1 base and J gave up 3 bases, with 11 bases separating them. The CDR3 DNA follows: TGTGCCACCAGTGATTTAGGTAGCAGCGACACCGGGGAGCTGTTTTTT. Protein: CATSDLGSSDTGELFF.

V usage is TRBV11-1 and J usage is TRBJ1-1, with 9 bases fitting TRBD1. CDR3 length: 16 residues. The ends lost 4 bases at V and 0 bases at J; junction bases unmatched: 6. Germline lookup yields CDR1 SGHAT and CDR2 FQDESV (reference sequence). The CDR3 DNA is TGTGCCAGCAGCTGGGGACAGGGCCGCATGAACACTGAAGCTTTCTTT. Translated: CASSWGQGRMNTEAFF.

Ten or more counts support this clonotype. The rearrangement links TRBV5-1 to TRBJ2-7; TRBD2 aligns across 16 bases. The germline V gene has CDR1 SGHRS and CDR2 YFSETQ. This CDR3 comprises 18 residues. The V segment lost 3 bases and the J segment 1 base; nucleotides outside the gene matches: 7. This CDR3 is CASSSPGLAGGRSYEQYF. CDR3 DNA: TGCGCCAGCAGCTCACCGGGACTAGCGGGAGGGCGGTCCTACGAGCAGTACTTC. Drawing the rest from reference TRBV5-1 and TRBJ2-7, the complete variable domain is KAGVTQTPRYLIKTRGQQVTLSCSPISGHRSVSWYQQTPGQGLQFLFEYFSETQRNKGNFPGRFSGRQFSNSRSEMNVSTLELGDSALYLCASSSPGLAGGRSYEQYFGPGTRLTVT.

This chain links TRBV10-3 with TRBJ1-5; 7 bases match TRBD1. V shed 5 bases and J 8 bases; nucleotides not matched to a gene: 6. Germline V gives CDR1 ENHRY, CDR2 SYGVKD. The CDR3 loop spans 13 amino acids. Written as DNA, the CDR3 is TGTGCCATCAGTTTGGATCAGGGGGAGCCCCAGCATTTT. Protein product: CAISLDQGEPQHF.

The V and J genes are TRBV5-1 and TRBJ2-2; D not resolved. This CDR3 region has 14 residues. V was shortened by 5 bases and J by 0 bases, with 8 bases between the two germline ends. The germline V gene encodes CDR1 SGHRS and CDR2 YFSETQ. The CDR3 protein is CASSGDSNTGELFF. CDR3 in DNA: TGCGCCAGCAGTGGGGATTCGAACACCGGGGAGCTGTTTTTT.

The table lists this clonotype with many counts. The chain uses TRBV3-1 and TRBJ2-7; 9 bases are a match to TRBD2. This CDR3 is built from 13 residues. The V segment lost 0 bases and the J segment 12 bases; nucleotides outside the gene matches: 6. Looked up from germline, CDR1 is LGHDT and CDR2 is YNNKEL (reference sequence). The CDR3 sequence is CASSQETAGGRYF. The CDR3 nucleotides read TGTGCCAGCAGCCAAGAAACCGCGGGAGGGCGGTACTTC.

This rearrangement joins TRBV28 to TRBJ2-7, with 7 bases aligning to TRBD1. V shed 10 bases and J 7 bases; nucleotides not matched to a gene: 19. CDR1 is MDHEN and CDR2 is SYDVKM in the germline V gene. The CDR3 extends over 15 amino acids. Written as DNA, the CDR3 is TGTGCCACCGATAGACAGGGCGCGTCGTCGGGAGAGCAGTACTTC. It yields the protein CATDRQGASSGEQYF.

The gene calls are TRBV6-2 or TRBV6-3 and TRBJ1-1, with TRBD1 as a possible D gene (5 bases). The germline V gene encodes CDR1 MNHEY and CDR2 SVGEGT. This CDR3 has 15 amino acids. The V gene lost 7 bases and the J gene lost 0 bases, with 15 bases spanning the gap. DNA of the CDR3: TGTGCCAGCATCGATTCGGGACGTCTGAACACTGAAGCTTTCTTT. It specifies CASIDSGRLNTEAFF.

This clonotype was observed many times. The chain is built from TRBV28 and TRBJ2-3; a weak D match, TRBD2 (6 bases). Germline lookup yields CDR1 MDHEN and CDR2 SYDVKM. Between the trimmed V and J ends, which lost 10 bases and 0 bases, there was a span of 14 bases. The CDR3 covers 14 residues. The CDR3 loop is CATGSGPSTDTQYF. The DNA for the CDR3 is TGTGCCACCGGGAGCGGACCTAGCACAGATACGCAGTATTTT.

This clonotype has ten or more counts. The rearrangement joins TRBV19 to TRBJ1-5, with TRBD1 matching over 8 bases. The length of the CDR3 is 16 residues. Germline assignment: CDR1 LNHDA and CDR2 SQIVND (reference sequence). Germline trimming cut 7 bases from V and 0 bases from J; bases unmatched to any gene: 8. This CDR3 reads CASKDRDSYSNQPQHF. The CDR3 bases are TGTGCCAGTAAGGACAGGGATTCCTATAGCAATCAGCCCCAGCATTTT.

This clonotype was seen many times. The J gene is TRBJ2-7, the V gene TRBV6-5, with a tentative D call TRBD1 (6 bases). The germline V gene has CDR1 MNHEY and CDR2 SVGAGI. The CDR3 is made up of 15 amino acids. V was shortened by 0 bases and J by 5 bases, with 14 bases between the two germline ends. For the CDR3, the DNA is TGTGCCAGCAGTTACTCATTGCAGGGGACCCACGAGCAGTACTTC. This gives the protein CASSYSLQGTHEQYF.

This clonotype was detected ten times or more. The V and J genes are TRBV5-6 and TRBJ2-7; TRBD2 aligns across 7 bases. This CDR3 is 15 amino acids long. J was trimmed by 2 bases and V by 4 bases; bases with no gene match: 9. CDR1 is SGHDT, CDR2 YYEEEE, per germline. CDR3 loop: CASSPVASGAYEQYF. Written as DNA, the CDR3 is TGTGCCAGCAGCCCAGTGGCTAGCGGAGCCTACGAGCAGTACTTC. The whole variable domain, remainder taken from reference TRBV5-6 and TRBJ2-7, is DAGVTQSPTHLIKTRGQQVTLRCSPKSGHDTVSWYQQALGQGPQFIFQYYEEEERQRGNFPDRFSGHQFPNYSSELNVNALLLGDSALYLCASSPVASGAYEQYFGPGTRLTVT.

This clonotype was observed many times. The CDR3 DNA reads as TGTGCCAGCAGCTTATTGGGTGCGGGAGGCCTAGTCTCTGGGGCCAACGTCCTGACTTTC. It is translated as CASSLLGAGGLVSGANVLTF. V is TRBV7-2 and J is TRBJ2-6; 8 bases are a match to TRBD2. CDR3 size: 20 residues. CDR1 and CDR2 (germline): SGHTA, FQGNSA. V shed 2 bases and J 0 bases; nucleotides not matched to a gene: 12.

To note about this clonotype: One junction end does not reproduce the germline sequence, and a read error may be involved. The chain links TRBV4-1 to TRBJ2-5; 8 nucleotides line up with TRBD2. From germline, CDR1 is MGHRA and CDR2 YSYEKL. CDR3 length: 15 residues. The CDR3 region is CASSQRRDGGETPYF. DNA of the CDR3: TGCGCCAGCAGCCAGCGCCGGGACGGGGGGGAGACCCCGTACTTC.

This clonotype occurred many times. The V gene is TRBV7-2, the J gene TRBJ2-3; D is unclear. Germline V gene lookup returns CDR1 SGHTA and CDR2 FQGNSA. V gave up 5 bases and J gave up 0 bases, with 9 bases separating them. The CDR3 sequence is 14 residues long. CDR3 region: CASSTSRSTDTQYF. The CDR3 region has the DNA TGTGCCAGCAGCACCTCCCGCAGCACAGATACGCAGTATTTT.

This clonotype was recorded at least ten times. The chain uses TRBV30 and TRBJ1-5; D remains unclear. The CDR3 sequence is 15 residues long. V gave up 1 base and J gave up 3 bases, with 13 bases separating them. In germline, CDR1 is GTSNPN, CDR2 SVGIG (reference sequence). The CDR3 region is CAWSEAVQFNQPQHF. In DNA, the CDR3 is TGTGCCTGGAGTGAGGCGGTACAGTTCAATCAGCCCCAGCATTTT.